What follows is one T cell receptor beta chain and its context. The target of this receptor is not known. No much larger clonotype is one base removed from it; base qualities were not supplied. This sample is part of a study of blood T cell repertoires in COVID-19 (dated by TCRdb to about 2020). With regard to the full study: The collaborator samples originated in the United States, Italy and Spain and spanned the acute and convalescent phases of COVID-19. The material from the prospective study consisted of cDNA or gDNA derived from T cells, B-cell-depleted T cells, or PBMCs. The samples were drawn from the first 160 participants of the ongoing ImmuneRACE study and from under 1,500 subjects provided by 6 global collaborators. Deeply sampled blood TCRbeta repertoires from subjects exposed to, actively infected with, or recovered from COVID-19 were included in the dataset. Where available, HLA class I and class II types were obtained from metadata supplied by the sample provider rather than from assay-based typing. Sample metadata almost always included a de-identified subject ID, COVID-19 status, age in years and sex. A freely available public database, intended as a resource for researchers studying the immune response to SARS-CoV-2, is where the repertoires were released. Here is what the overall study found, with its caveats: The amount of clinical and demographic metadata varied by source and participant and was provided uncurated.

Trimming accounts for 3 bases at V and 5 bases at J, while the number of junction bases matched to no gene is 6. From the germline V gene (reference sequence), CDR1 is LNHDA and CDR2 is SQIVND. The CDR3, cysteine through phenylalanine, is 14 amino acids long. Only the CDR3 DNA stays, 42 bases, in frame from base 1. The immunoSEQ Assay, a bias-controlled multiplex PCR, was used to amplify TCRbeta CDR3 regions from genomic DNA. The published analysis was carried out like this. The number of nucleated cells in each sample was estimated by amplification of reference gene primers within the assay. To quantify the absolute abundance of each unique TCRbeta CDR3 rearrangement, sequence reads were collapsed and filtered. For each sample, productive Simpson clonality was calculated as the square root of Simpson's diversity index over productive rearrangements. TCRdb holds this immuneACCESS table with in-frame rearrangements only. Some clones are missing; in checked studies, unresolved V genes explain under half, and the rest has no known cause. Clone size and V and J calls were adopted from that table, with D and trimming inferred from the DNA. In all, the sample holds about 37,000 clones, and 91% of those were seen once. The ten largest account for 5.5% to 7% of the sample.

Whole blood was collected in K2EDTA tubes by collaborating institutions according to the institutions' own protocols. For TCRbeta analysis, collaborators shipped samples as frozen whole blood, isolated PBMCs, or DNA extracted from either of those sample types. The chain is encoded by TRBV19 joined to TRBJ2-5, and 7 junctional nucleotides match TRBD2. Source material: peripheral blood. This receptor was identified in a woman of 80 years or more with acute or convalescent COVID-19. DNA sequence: TGTGCCAGTAGTATCCGGGGGGAGAGGGAGACCCAGTACTTC. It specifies CASSIRGERETQYF.